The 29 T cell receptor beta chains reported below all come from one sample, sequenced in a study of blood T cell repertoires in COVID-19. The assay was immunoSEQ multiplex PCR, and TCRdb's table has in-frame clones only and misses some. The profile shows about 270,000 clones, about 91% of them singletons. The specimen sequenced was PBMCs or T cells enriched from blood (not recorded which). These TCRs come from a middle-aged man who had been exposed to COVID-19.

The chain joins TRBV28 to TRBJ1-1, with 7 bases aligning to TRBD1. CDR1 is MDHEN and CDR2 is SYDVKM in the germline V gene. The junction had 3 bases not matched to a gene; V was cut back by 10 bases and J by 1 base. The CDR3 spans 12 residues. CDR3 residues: CATDRENTEAFF. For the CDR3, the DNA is TGTGCCACCGACAGGGAGAACACTGAAGCTTTCTTT.

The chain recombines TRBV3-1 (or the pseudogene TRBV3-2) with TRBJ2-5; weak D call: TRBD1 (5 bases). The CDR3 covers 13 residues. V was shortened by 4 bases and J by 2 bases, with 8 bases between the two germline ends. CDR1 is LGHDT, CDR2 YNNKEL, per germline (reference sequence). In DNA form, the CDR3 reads TGTGCCAGCAGCCGACAGTCTCAAGAGACCCAGTACTTC. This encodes CASSRQSQETQYF.

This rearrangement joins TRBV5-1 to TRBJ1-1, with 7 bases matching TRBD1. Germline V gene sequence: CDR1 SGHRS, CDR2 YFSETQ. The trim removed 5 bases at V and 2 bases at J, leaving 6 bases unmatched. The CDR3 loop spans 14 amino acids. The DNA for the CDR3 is TGCGCCAGCAGTCCTCAGGGGGTTAACACTGAAGCTTTCTTT. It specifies CASSPQGVNTEAFF.

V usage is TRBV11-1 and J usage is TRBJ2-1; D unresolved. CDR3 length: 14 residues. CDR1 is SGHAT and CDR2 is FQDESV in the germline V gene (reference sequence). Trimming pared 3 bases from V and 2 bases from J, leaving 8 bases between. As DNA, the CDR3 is TGTGCCAGCAGCTTCCCTGGGCCCTACAATGAGCAGTTCTTC. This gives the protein CASSFPGPYNEQFF.

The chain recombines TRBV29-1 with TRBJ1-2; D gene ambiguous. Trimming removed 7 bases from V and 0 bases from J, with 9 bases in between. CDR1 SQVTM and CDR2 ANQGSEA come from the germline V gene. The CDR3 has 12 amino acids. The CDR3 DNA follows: TGCAGCGGCGAGAGTGCTAACTATGGCTACACCTTC. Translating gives CSGESANYGYTF. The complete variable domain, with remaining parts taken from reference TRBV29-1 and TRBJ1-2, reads SAVISQKPSRDICQRGTSLTIQCQVDSQVTMMFWYRQQPGQSLTLIATANQGSEATYESGFVIDKFPISRPNLTFSTLTVSNMSPEDSSIYLCSGESANYGYTFGSGTRLTVV.

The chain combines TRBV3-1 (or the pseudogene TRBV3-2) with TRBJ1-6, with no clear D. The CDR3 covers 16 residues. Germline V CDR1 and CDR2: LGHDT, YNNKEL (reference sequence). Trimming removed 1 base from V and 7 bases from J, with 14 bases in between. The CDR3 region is CASSQGTGVGNSPLHF. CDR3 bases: TGTGCCAGCAGCCAAGGGACGGGAGTGGGGAATTCACCCCTCCACTTT.

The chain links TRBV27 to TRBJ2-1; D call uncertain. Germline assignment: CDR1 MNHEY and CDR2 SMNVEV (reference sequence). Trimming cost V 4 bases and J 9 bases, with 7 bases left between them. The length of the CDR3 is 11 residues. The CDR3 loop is CASSSTIEQFF. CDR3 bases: TGTGCCAGCAGTTCTACGATTGAGCAGTTCTTC.

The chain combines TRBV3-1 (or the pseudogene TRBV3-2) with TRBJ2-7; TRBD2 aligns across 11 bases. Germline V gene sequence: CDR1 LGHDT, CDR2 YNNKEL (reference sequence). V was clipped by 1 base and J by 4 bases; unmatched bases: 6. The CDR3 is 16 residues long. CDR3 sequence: CASSQVSGRAGYEQYF. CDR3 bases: TGTGCCAGCAGCCAAGTTAGCGGGAGGGCCGGGTACGAGCAGTACTTC.

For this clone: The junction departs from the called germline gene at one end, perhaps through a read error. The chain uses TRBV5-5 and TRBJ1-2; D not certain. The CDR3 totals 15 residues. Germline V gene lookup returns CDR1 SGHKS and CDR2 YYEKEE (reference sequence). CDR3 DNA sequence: TGTGCCAGCAGCTTGGAGTCAGAACGAAACTATGGCTACACCTTT. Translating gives CASSLESERNYGYTF.

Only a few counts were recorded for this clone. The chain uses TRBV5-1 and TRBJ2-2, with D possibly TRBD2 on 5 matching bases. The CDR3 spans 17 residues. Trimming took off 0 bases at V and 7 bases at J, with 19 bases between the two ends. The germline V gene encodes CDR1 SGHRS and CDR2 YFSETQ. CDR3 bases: TGCGCCAGCAGCTTGGCCCGGGGAGTGGATGTTGGCGGGGAGCTGTTTTTT. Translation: CASSLARGVDVGGELFF.

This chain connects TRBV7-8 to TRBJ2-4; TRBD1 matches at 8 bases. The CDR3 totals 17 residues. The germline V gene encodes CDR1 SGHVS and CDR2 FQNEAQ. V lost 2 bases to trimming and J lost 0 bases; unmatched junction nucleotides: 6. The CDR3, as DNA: TGTGCCAGCAGCTTACCCCGGGACAGGATAGCCAAAAACATTCAGTACTTC. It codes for CASSLPRDRIAKNIQYF.

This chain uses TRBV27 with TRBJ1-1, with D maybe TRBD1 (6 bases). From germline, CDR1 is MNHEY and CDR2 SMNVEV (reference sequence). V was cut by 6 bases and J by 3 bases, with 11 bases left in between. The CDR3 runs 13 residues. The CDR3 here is CASRTGPYTEAFF. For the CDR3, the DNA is TGTGCCAGCAGGACAGGTCCGTACACTGAAGCTTTCTTT.

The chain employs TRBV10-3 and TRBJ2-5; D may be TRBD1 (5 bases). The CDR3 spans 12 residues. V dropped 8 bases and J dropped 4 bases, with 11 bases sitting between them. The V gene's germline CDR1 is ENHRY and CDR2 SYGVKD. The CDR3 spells CAIAGYGETQYF. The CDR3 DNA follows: TGTGCCATCGCAGGGTATGGAGAGACCCAGTACTTC.

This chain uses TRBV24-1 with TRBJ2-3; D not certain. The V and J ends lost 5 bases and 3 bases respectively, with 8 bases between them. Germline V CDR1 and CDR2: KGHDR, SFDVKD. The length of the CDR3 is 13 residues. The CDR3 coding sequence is TGTGCCACCAGTGCCCGGGTTACAGATACGCAGTATTTT. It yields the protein CATSARVTDTQYF.

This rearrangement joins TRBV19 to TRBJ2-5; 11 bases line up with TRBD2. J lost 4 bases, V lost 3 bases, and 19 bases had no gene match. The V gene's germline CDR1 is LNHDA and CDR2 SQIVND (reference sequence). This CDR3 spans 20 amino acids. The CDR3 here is CASSMDGPGLLAGEAETQYF. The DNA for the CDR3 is TGTGCCAGTAGTATGGATGGGCCAGGACTACTAGCGGGAGAGGCAGAGACCCAGTACTTC.

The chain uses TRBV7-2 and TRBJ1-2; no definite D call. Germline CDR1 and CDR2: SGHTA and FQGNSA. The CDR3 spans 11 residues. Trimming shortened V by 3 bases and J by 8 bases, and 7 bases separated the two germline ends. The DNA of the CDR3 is TGTGCCAGCAGCTTTTTACAGGGCTACACCTTC. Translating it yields CASSFLQGYTF.

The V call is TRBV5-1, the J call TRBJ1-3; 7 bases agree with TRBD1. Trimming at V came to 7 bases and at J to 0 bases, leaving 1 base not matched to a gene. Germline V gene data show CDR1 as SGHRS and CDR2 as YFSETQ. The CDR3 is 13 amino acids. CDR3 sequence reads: CASGTDSGNTIYF. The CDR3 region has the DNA TGCGCCAGCGGGACAGACTCTGGAAACACCATATATTTT. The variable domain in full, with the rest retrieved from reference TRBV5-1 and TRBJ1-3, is KAGVTQTPRYLIKTRGQQVTLSCSPISGHRSVSWYQQTPGQGLQFLFEYFSETQRNKGNFPGRFSGRQFSNSRSEMNVSTLELGDSALYLCASGTDSGNTIYFGEGSWLTVV.

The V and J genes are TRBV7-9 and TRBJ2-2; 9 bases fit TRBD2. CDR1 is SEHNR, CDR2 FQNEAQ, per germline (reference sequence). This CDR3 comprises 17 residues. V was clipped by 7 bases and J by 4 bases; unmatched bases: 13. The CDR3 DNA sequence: TGTGCCAGCACGAAGTACGCGGGAGGGCCGGGCACCGGGGAGCTGTTTTTT. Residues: CASTKYAGGPGTGELFF.

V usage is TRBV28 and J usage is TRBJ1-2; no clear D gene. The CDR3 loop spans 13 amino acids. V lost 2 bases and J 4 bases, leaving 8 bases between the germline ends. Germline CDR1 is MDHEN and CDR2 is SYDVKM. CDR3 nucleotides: TGTGCCAGCAGTTTAGGAGTTGTCTATGGCTACACCTTC. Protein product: CASSLGVVYGYTF.

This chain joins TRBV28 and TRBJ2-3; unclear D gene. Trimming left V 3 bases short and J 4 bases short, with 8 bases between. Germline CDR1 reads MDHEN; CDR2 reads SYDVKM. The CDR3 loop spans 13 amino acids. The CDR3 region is CASSFNSPDTQYF. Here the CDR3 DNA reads TGTGCCAGCAGTTTTAATAGTCCAGATACGCAGTATTTT.

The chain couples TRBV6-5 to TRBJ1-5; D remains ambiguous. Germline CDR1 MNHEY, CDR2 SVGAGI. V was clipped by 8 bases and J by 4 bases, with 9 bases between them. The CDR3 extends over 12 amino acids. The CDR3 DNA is TGTGCCAGCGCGACGGGGAATCAGCCCCAGCATTTT. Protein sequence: CASATGNQPQHF.

The CDR3 coding sequence is TGTGCCAGCAGGCTAATCGACGAGCAGTACTTC. Translated, it gives CASRLIDEQYF. J is TRBJ2-7 and V is TRBV2; D remains ambiguous. Germline V CDR1 and CDR2: SNHLY, FYNNEI. The CDR3 spans 11 residues. Trimming removed 6 bases from V and 5 bases from J, with 8 bases in between. Using reference TRBV2 and TRBJ2-7 for the parts outside the CDR3, the full variable domain is EPEVTQTPSHQVTQMGQEVILRCVPISNHLYFYWYRQILGQKVEFLVSFYNNEISEKSEIFDDQFSVERPDGSNFTLKIRSTKLEDSAMYFCASRLIDEQYFGPGTRLTVT.

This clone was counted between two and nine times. Here the CDR3 DNA reads TGTGCCAGCAGTCCCACGGTAGAGCCCCAGCATTTT. It specifies CASSPTVEPQHF. This chain connects TRBV28 to TRBJ1-5; D ambiguous. This CDR3 has 12 residues. V was trimmed by 5 bases and J by 8 bases, leaving 10 bases between them. Germline values: CDR1 MDHEN, CDR2 SYDVKM.

CDR3 loop: CASKPGQVPGETQYF. The CDR3 DNA sequence: TGTGCCAGCAAACCGGGACAGGTGCCGGGAGAGACCCAGTACTTC. The V gene is TRBV2, the J gene TRBJ2-5; 8 nucleotides align to TRBD1. Trimming took 7 bases from V and 4 from J; bases not matched to a gene: 11. The length of the CDR3 is 15 residues. Germline V gene data show CDR1 as SNHLY and CDR2 as FYNNEI.

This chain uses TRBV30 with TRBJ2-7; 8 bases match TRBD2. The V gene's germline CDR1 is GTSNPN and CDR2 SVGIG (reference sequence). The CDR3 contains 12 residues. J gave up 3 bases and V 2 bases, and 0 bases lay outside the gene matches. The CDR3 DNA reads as TGTGCCTGGAGTAGCGGGAGCTACGAGCAGTACTTC. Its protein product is CAWSSGSYEQYF.

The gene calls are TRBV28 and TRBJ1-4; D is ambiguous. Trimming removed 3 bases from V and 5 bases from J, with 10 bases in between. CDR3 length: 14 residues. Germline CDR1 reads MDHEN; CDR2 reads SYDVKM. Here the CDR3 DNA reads TGTGCCAGCAGTTTTCAGGCGCCGAATGAAAAACTGTTTTTT. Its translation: CASSFQAPNEKLFF.

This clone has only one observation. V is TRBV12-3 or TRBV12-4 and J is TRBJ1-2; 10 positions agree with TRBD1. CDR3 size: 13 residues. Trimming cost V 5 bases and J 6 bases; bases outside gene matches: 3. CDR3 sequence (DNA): TGTGCCAGCAGTCCGGGACAGGGGAATGGCTACACCTTC. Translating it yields CASSPGQGNGYTF.

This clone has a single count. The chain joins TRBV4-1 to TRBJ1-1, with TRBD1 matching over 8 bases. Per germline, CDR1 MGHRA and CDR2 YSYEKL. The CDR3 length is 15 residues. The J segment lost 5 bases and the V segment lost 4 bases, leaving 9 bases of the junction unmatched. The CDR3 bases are TGCGCCAGCAGCCCCCAAGGACAGGGCGGGACTGAAGCTTTCTTT. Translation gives CASSPQGQGGTEAFF.

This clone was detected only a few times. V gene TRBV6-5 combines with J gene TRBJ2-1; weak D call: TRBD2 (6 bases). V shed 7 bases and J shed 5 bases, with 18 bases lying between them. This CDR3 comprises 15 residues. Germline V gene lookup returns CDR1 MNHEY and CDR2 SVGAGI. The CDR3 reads CASKPGQGGHNEQFF. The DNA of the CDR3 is TGTGCCAGCAAACCCGGGCAGGGAGGCCACAATGAGCAGTTCTTC.